This TCR beta chain was captured by sequencing in a study of T-cell reconstitution after alpha-beta-depleted transplantation in children. This clonotype has a count of ten or more. CDR3 length: 13 amino acids. V dropped 5 bases and J dropped 0 bases, with 10 bases sitting between them. Germline V gene lookup returns CDR1 SQVTM and CDR2 ANQGSEA. Preparation of the TCRbeta library used unique molecular identifiers. TCRdb recomputed calls from the PCR reads with MiXCR, one row per CDR3 protein. This table holds about 370,000 distinct CDR3 sequences, about a fifth found once. The clonotype comes from a human donor who donated a stem cell graft to a child with acute myeloid leukemia. Sequences were derived from PBMCs from the stem cell graft donor, sampled from the stem cell graft. V and J are TRBV29-1 and TRBJ1-2; D gene uncertain. DNA of the CDR3: TGCAGCGTTTTTCAGCATACTAACTATGGCTACACCTTC. Residues: CSVFQHTNYGYTF.